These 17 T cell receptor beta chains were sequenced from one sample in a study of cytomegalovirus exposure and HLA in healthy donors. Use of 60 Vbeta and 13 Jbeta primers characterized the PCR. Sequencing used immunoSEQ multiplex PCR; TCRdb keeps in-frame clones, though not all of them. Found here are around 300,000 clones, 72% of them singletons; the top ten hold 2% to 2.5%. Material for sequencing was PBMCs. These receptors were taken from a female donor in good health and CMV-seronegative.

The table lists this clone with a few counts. The CDR3 region is CASSLAQGWTGELFF. The CDR3, as DNA: TGTGCCAGCAGCTTAGCCCAGGGATGGACCGGGGAGCTGTTTTTT. The genes are TRBV7-9 and TRBJ2-2; D might be TRBD1 (5 bases). CDR3 length: 15 amino acids. V shed 0 bases and J shed 5 bases, with 10 bases lying between them. From germline, CDR1 is SEHNR and CDR2 FQNEAQ (reference sequence).

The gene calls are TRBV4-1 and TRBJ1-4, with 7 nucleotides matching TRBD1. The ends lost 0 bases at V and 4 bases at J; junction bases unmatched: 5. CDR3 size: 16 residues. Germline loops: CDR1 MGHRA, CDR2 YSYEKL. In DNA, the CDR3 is TGCGCCAGCAGCCAAGATCGTGGGACAGTTAATGAAAAACTGTTTTTT. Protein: CASSQDRGTVNEKLFF.

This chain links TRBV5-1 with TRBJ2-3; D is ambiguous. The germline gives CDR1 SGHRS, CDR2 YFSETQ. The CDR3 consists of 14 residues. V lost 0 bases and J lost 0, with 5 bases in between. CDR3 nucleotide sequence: TGCGCCAGCAGCTTGGGACTTAGCACAGATACGCAGTATTTT. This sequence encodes CASSLGLSTDTQYF.

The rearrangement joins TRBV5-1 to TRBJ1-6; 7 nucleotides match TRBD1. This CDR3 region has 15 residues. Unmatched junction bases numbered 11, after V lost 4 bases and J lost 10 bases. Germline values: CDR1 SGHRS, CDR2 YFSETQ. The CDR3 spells CASSPSGGVVSPLHF. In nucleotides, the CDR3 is TGCGCCAGCAGCCCGTCAGGGGGAGTGGTATCACCCCTCCACTTT.

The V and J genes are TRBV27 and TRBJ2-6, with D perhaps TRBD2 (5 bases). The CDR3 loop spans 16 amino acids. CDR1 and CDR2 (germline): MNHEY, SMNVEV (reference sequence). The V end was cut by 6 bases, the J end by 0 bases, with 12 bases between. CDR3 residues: CASSPLDLSGANVLTF. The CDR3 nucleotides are TGTGCCAGCAGCCCACTAGATCTCTCTGGGGCCAACGTCCTGACTTTC.

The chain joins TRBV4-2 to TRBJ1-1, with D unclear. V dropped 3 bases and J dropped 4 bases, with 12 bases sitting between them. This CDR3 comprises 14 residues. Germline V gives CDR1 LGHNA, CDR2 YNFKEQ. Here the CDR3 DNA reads TGTGCCAGCAGCCAGAGCCGCTTCGGCACTGAAGCTTTCTTT. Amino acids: CASSQSRFGTEAFF.

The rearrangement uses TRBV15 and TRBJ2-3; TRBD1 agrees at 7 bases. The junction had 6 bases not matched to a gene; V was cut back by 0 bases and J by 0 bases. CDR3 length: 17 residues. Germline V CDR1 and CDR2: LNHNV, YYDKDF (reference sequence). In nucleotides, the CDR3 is TGTGCCACCAGCAGAGAAAAGACGGGACAGAGCACAGATACGCAGTATTTT. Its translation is CATSREKTGQSTDTQYF.

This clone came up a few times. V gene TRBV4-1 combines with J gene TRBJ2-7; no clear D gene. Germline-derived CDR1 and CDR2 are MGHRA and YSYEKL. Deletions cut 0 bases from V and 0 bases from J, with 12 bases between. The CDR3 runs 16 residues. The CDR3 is CASSQDHGRPSYEQYF. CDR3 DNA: TGCGCCAGCAGCCAAGATCATGGCAGGCCCTCCTACGAGCAGTACTTC.

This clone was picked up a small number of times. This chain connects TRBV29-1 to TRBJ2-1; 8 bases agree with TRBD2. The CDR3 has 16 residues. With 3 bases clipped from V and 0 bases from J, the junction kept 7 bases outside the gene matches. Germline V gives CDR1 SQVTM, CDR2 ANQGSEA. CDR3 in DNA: TGCAGCGTTGAGGGGGTAGCGGGGAGCTCCTACAATGAGCAGTTCTTC. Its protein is CSVEGVAGSSYNEQFF.

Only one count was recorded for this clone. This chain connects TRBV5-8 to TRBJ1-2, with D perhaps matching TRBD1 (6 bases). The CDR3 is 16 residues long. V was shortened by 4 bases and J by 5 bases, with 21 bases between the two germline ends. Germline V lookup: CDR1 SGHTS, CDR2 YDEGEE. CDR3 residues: CASSRAGVRTGYGYTF. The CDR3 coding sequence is TGTGCCAGCAGCCGAGCAGGGGTGAGGACTGGGTATGGCTACACCTTC.

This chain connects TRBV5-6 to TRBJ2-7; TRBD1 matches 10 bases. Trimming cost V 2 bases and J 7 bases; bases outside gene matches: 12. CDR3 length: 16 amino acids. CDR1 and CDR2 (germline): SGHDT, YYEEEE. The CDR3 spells CASSFSLGTGVGEQYF. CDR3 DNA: TGTGCCAGCAGCTTTTCATTAGGGACAGGGGTAGGGGAGCAGTACTTC.

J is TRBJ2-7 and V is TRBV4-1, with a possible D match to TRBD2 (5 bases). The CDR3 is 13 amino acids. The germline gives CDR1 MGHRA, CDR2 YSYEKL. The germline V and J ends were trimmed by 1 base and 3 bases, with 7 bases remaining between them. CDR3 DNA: TGCGCCAGCAGCCAAGGGGCGGGCTACGAGCAGTACTTC. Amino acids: CASSQGAGYEQYF.

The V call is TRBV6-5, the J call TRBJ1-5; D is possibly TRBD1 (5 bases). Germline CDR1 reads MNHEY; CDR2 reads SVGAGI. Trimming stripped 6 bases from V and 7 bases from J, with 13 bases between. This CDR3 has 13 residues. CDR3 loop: CASRYDRTQPQHF. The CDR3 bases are TGTGCCAGCAGATATGACAGAACCCAGCCCCAGCATTTT.

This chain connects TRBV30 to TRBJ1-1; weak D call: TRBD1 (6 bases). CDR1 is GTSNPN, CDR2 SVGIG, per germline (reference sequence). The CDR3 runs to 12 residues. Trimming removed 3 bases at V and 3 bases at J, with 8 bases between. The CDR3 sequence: CAWRQGHTEAFF. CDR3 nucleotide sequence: TGTGCCTGGAGACAGGGCCACACTGAAGCTTTCTTT.

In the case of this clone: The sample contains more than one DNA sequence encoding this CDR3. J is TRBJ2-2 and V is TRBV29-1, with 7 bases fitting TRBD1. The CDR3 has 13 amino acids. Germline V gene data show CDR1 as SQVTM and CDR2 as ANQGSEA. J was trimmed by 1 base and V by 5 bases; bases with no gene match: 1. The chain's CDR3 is CSVRQGNTGELFF. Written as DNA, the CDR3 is TGCAGCGTTCGACAGGGGAACACCGGGGAGCTGTTTTTT.

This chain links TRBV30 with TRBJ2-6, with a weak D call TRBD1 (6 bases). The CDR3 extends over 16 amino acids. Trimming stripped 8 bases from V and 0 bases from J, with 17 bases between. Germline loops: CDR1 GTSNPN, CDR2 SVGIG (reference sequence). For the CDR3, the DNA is TGTGCCGGGCCCCGGGACATCACCTCTGGGGCCAACGTCCTGACTTTC. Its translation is CAGPRDITSGANVLTF.

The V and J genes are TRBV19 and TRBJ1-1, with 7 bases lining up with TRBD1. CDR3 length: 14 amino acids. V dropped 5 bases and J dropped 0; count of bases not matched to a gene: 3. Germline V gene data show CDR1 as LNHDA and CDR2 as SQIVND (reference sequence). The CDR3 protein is CASSLGQMNTEAFF. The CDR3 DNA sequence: TGTGCCAGTAGTTTGGGACAGATGAACACTGAAGCTTTCTTT.